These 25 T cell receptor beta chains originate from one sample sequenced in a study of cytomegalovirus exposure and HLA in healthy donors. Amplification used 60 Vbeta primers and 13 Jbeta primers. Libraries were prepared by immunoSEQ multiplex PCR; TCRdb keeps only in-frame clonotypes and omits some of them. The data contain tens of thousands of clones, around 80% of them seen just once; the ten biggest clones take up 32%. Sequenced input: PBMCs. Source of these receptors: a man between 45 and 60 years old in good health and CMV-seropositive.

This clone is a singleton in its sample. The CDR3 DNA follows: TGCGCCAGCAGTGAGGACCGGGACAGGGGCCGCTACGAGCAGTACTTC. It specifies CASSEDRDRGRYEQYF. J is TRBJ2-7 and V is TRBV10-1, with 10 nucleotides matching TRBD1. Unmatched junction bases numbered 7, after V lost 2 bases and J lost 3 bases. Germline V gives CDR1 WNHNN, CDR2 SYGVQD (reference sequence). There are 16 residues in the CDR3.

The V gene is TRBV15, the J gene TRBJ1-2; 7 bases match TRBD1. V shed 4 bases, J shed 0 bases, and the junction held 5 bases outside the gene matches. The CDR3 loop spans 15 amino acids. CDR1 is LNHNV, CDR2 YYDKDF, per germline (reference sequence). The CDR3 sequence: CATSTTGTPNYGYTF. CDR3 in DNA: TGTGCCACCAGCACGACAGGGACCCCTAACTATGGCTACACCTTC.

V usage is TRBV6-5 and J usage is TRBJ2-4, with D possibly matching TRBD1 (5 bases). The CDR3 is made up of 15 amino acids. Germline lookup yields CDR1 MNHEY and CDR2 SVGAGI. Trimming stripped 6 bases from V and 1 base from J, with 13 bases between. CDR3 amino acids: CASSRGHNAKNIQYF. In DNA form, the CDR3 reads TGTGCCAGCAGCCGAGGACATAACGCCAAAAACATTCAGTACTTC.

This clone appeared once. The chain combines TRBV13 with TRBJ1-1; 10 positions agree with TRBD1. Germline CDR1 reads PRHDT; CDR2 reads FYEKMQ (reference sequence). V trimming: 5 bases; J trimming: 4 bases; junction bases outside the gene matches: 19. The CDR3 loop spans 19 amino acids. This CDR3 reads CASSPNFATGGGMSTEAFF. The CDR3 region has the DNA TGTGCCAGCAGCCCGAACTTCGCGACAGGGGGCGGCATGAGCACTGAAGCTTTCTTT.

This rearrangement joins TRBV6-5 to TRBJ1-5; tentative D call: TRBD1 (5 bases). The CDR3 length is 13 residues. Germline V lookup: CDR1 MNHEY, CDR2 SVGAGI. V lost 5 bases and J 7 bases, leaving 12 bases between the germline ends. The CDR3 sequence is CASSRRDRQPQHF. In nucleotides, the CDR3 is TGTGCCAGCAGTCGCAGGGATAGGCAGCCCCAGCATTTT.

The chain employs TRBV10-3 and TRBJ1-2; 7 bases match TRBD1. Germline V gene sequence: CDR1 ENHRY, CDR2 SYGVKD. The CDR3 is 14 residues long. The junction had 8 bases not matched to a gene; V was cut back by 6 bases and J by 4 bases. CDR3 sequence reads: CAIRAEAGGYGYTF. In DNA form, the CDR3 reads TGTGCCATCAGGGCGGAGGCAGGGGGCTATGGCTACACCTTC.

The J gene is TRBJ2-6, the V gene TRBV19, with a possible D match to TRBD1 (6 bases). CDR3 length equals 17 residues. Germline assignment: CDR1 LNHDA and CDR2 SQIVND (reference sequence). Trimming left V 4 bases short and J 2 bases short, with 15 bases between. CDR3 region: CASSTPQGLAGANVLTF. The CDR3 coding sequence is TGTGCCAGTAGTACTCCTCAGGGGCTGGCTGGGGCCAACGTCCTGACTTTC.

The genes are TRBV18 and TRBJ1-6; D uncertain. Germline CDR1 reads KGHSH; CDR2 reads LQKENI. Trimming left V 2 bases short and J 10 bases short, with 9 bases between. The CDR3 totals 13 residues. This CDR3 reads CASSPAGWSPLHF. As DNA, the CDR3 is TGTGCCAGCTCACCAGCAGGATGGTCACCCCTCCACTTT.

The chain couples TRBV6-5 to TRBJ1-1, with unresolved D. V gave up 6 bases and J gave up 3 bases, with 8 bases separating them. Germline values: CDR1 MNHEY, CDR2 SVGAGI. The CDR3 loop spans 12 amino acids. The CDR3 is CASSREYTEAFF. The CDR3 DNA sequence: TGTGCCAGCAGCCGGGAGTACACTGAAGCTTTCTTT.

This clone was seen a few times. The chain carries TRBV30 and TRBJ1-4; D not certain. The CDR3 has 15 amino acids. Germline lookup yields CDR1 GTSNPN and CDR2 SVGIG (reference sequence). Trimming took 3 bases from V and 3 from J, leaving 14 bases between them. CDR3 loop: CAWSQERGPNEKLFF. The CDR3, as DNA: TGTGCCTGGAGCCAAGAACGCGGGCCTAATGAAAAACTGTTTTTT.

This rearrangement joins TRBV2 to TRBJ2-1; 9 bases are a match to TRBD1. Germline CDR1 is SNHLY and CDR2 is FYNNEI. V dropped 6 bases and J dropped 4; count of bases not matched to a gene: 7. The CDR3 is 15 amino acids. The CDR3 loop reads CASREQGAFYNEQFF. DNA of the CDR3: TGTGCCAGCAGGGAACAGGGGGCGTTTTACAATGAGCAGTTCTTC.

The CDR3 sequence is CASSWPPHYNEQFF. The CDR3 DNA sequence: TGTGCCAGCAGCTGGCCGCCCCATTACAATGAGCAGTTCTTC. The gene calls are TRBV5-8 and TRBJ2-1; unclear D gene. Trimming cost V 3 bases and J 4 bases, with 11 bases left between them. CDR1 is SGHTS, CDR2 YDEGEE, per germline. The CDR3 length is 14 residues. Drawing the rest from reference TRBV5-8 and TRBJ2-1, the complete variable domain is EAGVTQSPTHLIKTRGQQATLRCSPISGHTSVYWYQQALGLGLQFLLWYDEGEERNRGNFPPRFSGRQFPNYSSELNVNALELEDSALYLCASSWPPHYNEQFFGPGTRLTVL.

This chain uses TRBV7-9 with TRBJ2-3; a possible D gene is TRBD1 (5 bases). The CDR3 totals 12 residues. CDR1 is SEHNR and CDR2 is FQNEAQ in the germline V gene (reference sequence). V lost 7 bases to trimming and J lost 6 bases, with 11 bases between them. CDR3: CASTLRVDTQYF. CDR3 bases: TGTGCCAGCACCCTCAGGGTGGATACGCAGTATTTT. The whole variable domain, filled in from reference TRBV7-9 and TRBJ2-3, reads DTGVSQNPRHKITKRGQNVTFRCDPISEHNRLYWYRQTLGQGPEFLTYFQNEAQLEKSRLLSDRFSAERPKGSFSTLEIQRTEQGDSAMYLCASTLRVDTQYFGPGTRLTVL.

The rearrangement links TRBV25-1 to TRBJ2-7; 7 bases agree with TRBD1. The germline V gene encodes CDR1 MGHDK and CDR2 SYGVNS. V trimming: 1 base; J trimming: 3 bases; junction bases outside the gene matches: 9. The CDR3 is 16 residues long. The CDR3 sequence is CASSEFVGGADYEQYF. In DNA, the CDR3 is TGTGCCAGCAGTGAATTTGTAGGGGGCGCGGACTACGAGCAGTACTTC.

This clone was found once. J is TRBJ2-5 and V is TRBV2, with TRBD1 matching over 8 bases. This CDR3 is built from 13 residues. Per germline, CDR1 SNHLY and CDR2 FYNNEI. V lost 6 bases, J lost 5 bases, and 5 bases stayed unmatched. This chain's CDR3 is CASRKQGVETQYF. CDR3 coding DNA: TGTGCCAGCAGGAAACAGGGGGTGGAGACCCAGTACTTC.

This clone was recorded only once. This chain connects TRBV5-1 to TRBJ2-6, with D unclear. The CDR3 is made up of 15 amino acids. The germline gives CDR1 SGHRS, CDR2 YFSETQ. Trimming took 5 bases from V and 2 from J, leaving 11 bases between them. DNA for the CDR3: TGCGCCAGCAGTTTGTGGCAGACTGGGGCCAACGTCCTGACTTTC. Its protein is CASSLWQTGANVLTF.

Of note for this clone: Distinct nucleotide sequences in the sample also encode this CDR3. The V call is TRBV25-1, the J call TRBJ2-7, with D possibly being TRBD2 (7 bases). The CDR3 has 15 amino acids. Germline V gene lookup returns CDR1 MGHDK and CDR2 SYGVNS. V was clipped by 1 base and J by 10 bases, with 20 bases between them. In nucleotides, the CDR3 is TGTGCCAGCAGTGAATGGGGGGCGGGAGAGGGGGAACAGTACTTC. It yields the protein CASSEWGAGEGEQYF.

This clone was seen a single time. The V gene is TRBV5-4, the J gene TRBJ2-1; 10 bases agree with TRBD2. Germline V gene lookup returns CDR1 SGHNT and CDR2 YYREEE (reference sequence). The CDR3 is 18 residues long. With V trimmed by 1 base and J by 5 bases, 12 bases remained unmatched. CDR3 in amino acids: CASSLKSASGSIHNEQFF. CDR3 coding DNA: TGTGCCAGCAGCTTGAAGTCGGCTAGCGGGAGCATCCACAATGAGCAGTTCTTC.

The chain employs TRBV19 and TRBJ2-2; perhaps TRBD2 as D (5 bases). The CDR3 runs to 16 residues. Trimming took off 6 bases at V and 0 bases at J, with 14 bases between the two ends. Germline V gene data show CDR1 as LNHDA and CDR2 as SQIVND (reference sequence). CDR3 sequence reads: CASRPTRVANTGELFF. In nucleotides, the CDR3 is TGTGCCAGTAGACCCACGAGGGTCGCGAACACCGGGGAGCTGTTTTTT.

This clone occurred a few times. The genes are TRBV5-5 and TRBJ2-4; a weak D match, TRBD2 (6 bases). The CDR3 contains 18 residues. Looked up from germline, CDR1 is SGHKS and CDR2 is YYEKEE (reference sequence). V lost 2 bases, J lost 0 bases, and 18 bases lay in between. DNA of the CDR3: TGTGCCAGCAGCTTAACCCCCACCGGGGGACTAGCCAAAAACATTCAGTACTTC. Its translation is CASSLTPTGGLAKNIQYF.

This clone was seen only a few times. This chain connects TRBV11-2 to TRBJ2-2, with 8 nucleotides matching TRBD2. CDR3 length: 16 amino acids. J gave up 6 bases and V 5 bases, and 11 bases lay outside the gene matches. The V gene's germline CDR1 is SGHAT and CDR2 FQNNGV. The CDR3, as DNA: TGTGCCAGCAGCGATCCTCGTAGCGGGATCCCCGGGGAGCTGTTTTTT. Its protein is CASSDPRSGIPGELFF.

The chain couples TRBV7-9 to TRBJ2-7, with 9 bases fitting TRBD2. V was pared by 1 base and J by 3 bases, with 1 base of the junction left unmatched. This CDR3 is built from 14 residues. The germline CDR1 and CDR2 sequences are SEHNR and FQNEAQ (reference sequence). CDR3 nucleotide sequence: TGTGCCAGCAGCTTAGGCGGGGGGGGCTACGAGCAGTACTTC. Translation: CASSLGGGGYEQYF. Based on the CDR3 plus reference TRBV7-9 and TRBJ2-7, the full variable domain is DTGVSQNPRHKITKRGQNVTFRCDPISEHNRLYWYRQTLGQGPEFLTYFQNEAQLEKSRLLSDRFSAERPKGSFSTLEIQRTEQGDSAMYLCASSLGGGGYEQYFGPGTRLTVT.

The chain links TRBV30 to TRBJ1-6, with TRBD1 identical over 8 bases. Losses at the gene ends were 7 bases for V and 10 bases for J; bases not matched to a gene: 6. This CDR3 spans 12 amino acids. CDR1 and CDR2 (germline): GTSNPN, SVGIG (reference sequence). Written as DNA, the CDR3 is TGTGCCTCGGACAGGGTGAAGTCACCCCTCCACTTT. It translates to CASDRVKSPLHF.

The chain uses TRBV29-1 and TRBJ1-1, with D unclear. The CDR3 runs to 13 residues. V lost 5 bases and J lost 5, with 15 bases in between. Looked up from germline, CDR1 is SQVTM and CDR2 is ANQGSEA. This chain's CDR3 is CSVRTAGRTEAFF. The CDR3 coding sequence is TGCAGCGTTCGAACGGCGGGGAGGACTGAAGCTTTCTTT.

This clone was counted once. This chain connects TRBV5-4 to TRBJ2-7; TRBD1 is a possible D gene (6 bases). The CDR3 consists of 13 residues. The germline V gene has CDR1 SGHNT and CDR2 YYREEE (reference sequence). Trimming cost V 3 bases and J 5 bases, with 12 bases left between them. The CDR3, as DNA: TGTGCCAGCAGCTGGGGGCAATTGAACGAGCAGTACTTC. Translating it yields CASSWGQLNEQYF. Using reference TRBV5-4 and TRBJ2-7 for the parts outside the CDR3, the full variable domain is ETGVTQSPTHLIKTRGQQVTLRCSSQSGHNTVSWYQQALGQGPQFIFQYYREEENGRGNFPPRFSGLQFPNYSSELNVNALELDDSALYLCASSWGQLNEQYFGPGTRLTVT.